The rows below give T cell receptor beta chains drawn from one sample of a study of immune evolution from preneoplasia to lung adenocarcinoma. Using immunoSEQ multiplex PCR, the repertoire was profiled, and TCRdb retains in-frame clones only, with some absent. The repertoire consists of tens of thousands of clones, with roughly 80% occurring once and the leading ten covering approximately 4.8%. The sequenced sample was FFPE invasive lung adenocarcinoma tissue. The receptors here all came from a person in their sixties with lung adenocarcinoma. CDR3s include the opening cysteine and the closing phenylalanine or tryptophan. Fields, in order: V gene, clone size, J gene, D gene, CDR3 protein, CDR3 DNA. The D gene is left open where the match is weak. Clone size is not always given. Where it is, it says once, few, many or a class for expanded clones.

V gene: TRBV2; clone size: .; J gene: TRBJ2-1; D gene: TRBD2; CDR3 protein: CASSQGGDEQFF; CDR3 DNA: TGTGCCAGCAGCCAGGGAGGGGATGAGCAGTTCTTC
V gene: TRBV28; clone size: .; J gene: TRBJ1-1; D gene: .; CDR3 protein: CASSFPAGGGVNTEAFF; CDR3 DNA: TGTGCCAGCAGTTTCCCGGCTGGCGGGGGAGTGAACACTGAAGCTTTCTTT
V gene: TRBV7-9; clone size: .; J gene: TRBJ2-1; D gene: .; CDR3 protein: CASSLVFGQGHNEQFF; CDR3 DNA: TGTGCCAGCAGCTTAGTATTCGGCCAGGGACACAATGAGCAGTTCTTC
V gene: TRBV9; clone size: .; J gene: TRBJ2-3; D gene: TRBD2; CDR3 protein: CASSVEREPDTQYF; CDR3 DNA: TGTGCCAGCAGCGTAGAGCGGGAGCCAGATACGCAGTATTTT
V gene: TRBV5-1; clone size: .; J gene: TRBJ2-1; D gene: TRBD2; CDR3 protein: CASSWKGTSSGGNEQFF; CDR3 DNA: TGCGCCAGCAGCTGGAAAGGGACTAGCTCCGGGGGAAATGAGCAGTTCTTC
V gene: TRBV28; clone size: once; J gene: TRBJ2-4; D gene: TRBD2; CDR3 protein: CASSPSTSGKRIQYF; CDR3 DNA: TGTGCCAGCAGTCCGTCGACTAGCGGGAAACGAATTCAGTACTTC
V gene: TRBV7-8; clone size: .; J gene: TRBJ2-1; D gene: TRBD2; CDR3 protein: CASSSTSLAGGQQFF; CDR3 DNA: TGTGCCAGCAGCTCGACTTCACTAGCGGGAGGGCAGCAGTTCTTC
V gene: TRBV6-1; clone size: once; J gene: TRBJ2-2; D gene: .; CDR3 protein: CASSEGNTGELFF; CDR3 DNA: TGTGCCAGCAGTGAGGGAAACACCGGGGAGCTGTTTTTT
V gene: TRBV10-2; clone size: .; J gene: TRBJ1-5; D gene: TRBD1; CDR3 protein: CASWEGARHNQPQHF; CDR3 DNA: TGCGCCAGCTGGGAGGGGGCCAGGCACAATCAGCCCCAGCATTTT
V gene: TRBV7-9; clone size: .; J gene: TRBJ2-3; D gene: .; CDR3 protein: CASSFATGTDTQYF; CDR3 DNA: TGTGCCAGCAGCTTTGCTACTGGCACAGATACGCAGTATTTT
V gene: TRBV28; clone size: .; J gene: TRBJ1-2; D gene: .; CDR3 protein: CASSFLRGDPPRYGYTF; CDR3 DNA: TGTGCCAGCAGTTTTTTGCGGGGTGACCCCCCACGCTATGGCTACACCTTC
V gene: TRBV7-9; clone size: .; J gene: TRBJ2-7; D gene: .; CDR3 protein: CASSLSPVSSYEQYF; CDR3 DNA: TGTGCCAGCAGCTTAAGTCCGGTGAGCTCCTACGAGCAGTACTTC
V gene: TRBV27; clone size: few; J gene: TRBJ2-3; D gene: TRBD1; CDR3 protein: CASSMNQGEDTQYF; CDR3 DNA: TGTGCCTCCAGCATGAATCAGGGGGAAGATACGCAGTATTTT
V gene: TRBV11-3; clone size: .; J gene: TRBJ2-1; D gene: .; CDR3 protein: CASAPGSSYNEQFF; CDR3 DNA: TGTGCCAGCGCCCCGGGGAGCTCCTACAATGAGCAGTTCTTC
V gene: TRBV28; clone size: .; J gene: TRBJ1-2; D gene: .; CDR3 protein: CASSLPSRGLYGYTF; CDR3 DNA: TGTGCCAGCAGTTTGCCGTCTCGGGGACTCTATGGCTACACCTTC
V gene: TRBV7-6; clone size: .; J gene: TRBJ2-7; D gene: TRBD2; CDR3 protein: CASSLSSSGINEQYF; CDR3 DNA: TGTGCCAGCAGCTTATCATCTAGCGGGATCAACGAGCAGTACTTC
V gene: TRBV10-1; clone size: once; J gene: TRBJ2-7; D gene: TRBD1; CDR3 protein: CASSRDRGYEQYF; CDR3 DNA: TGCGCCAGCAGCAGGGACAGGGGCTACGAGCAGTACTTC
V gene: TRBV28; clone size: .; J gene: TRBJ1-5; D gene: .; CDR3 protein: CASSFTRGLYQPQHF; CDR3 DNA: TGTGCCAGCAGTTTTACTAGGGGTCTCTATCAGCCCCAGCATTTT
V gene: TRBV11-2; clone size: .; J gene: TRBJ2-1; D gene: .; CDR3 protein: CASSLVQGGSEQFF; CDR3 DNA: TGTGCCAGCAGCTTAGTTCAGGGAGGCAGTGAGCAGTTCTTC
V gene: TRBV6-1; clone size: .; J gene: TRBJ1-5; D gene: TRBD1; CDR3 protein: CASRFGQGQTQPQHF; CDR3 DNA: TGTGCCAGCAGATTTGGACAGGGCCAGACGCAGCCCCAGCATTTT
V gene: TRBV7-2; clone size: few; J gene: TRBJ2-4; D gene: .; CDR3 protein: CASSSGSLAKNIQYF; CDR3 DNA: TGTGCCAGCAGCTCCGGGAGCTTAGCCAAAAACATTCAGTACTTC
V gene: TRBV2; clone size: once; J gene: TRBJ1-2; D gene: .; CDR3 protein: CASSEFSRGSYTF; CDR3 DNA: TGTGCCAGCAGTGAATTCTCCCGCGGGAGCTACACCTTC
V gene: TRBV6-1; clone size: .; J gene: TRBJ2-2; D gene: .; CDR3 protein: CASEGPYTGELFF; CDR3 DNA: TGTGCCAGCGAGGGGCCCTACACCGGGGAGCTGTTTTTT
V gene: TRBV7-9; clone size: .; J gene: TRBJ1-2; D gene: TRBD1; CDR3 protein: CASSSPGQGSGYTF; CDR3 DNA: TGTGCCAGCAGCTCGCCGGGACAGGGGAGCGGCTACACCTTC
V gene: TRBV6-6; clone size: .; J gene: TRBJ2-2; D gene: .; CDR3 protein: CASNQEGAEGELFF; CDR3 DNA: TGTGCCAGCAATCAGGAGGGGGCGGAAGGGGAGCTGTTTTTT